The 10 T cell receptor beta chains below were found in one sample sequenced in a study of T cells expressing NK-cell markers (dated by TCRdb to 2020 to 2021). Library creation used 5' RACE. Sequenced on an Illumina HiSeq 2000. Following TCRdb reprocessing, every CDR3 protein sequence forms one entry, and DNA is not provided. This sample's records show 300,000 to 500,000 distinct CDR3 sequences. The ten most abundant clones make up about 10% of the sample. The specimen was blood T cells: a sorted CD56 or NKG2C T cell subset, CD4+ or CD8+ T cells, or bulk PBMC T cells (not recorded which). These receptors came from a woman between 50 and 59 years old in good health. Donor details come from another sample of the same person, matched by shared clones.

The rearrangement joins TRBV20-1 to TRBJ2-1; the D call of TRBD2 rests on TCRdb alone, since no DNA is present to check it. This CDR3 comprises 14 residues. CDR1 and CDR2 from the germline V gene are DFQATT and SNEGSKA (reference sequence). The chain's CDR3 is CSASRAGFGDEQFF.

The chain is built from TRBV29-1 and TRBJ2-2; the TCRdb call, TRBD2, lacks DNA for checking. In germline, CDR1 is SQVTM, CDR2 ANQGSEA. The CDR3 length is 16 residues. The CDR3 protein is CSVKESGRENTGELFF.

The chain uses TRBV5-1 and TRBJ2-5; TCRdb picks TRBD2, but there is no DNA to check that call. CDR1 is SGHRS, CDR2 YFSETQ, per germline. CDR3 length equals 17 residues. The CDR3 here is CASSFTAGGRFQETQYF.

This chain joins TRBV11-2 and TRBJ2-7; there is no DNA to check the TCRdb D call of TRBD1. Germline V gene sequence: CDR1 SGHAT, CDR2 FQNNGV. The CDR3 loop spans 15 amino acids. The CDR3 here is CASSLSGTPTYEQYF.

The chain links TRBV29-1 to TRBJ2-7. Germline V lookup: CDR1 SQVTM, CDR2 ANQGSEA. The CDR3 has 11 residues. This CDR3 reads CSPTFSYEQYF.

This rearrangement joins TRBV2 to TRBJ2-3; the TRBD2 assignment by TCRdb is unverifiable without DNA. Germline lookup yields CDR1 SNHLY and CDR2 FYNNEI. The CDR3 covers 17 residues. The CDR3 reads CASSDGSGRPSTDTQYF.

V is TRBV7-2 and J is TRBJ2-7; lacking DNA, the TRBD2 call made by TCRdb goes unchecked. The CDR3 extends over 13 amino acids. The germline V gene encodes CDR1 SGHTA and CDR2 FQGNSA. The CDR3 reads CASSRGLFREQYF.

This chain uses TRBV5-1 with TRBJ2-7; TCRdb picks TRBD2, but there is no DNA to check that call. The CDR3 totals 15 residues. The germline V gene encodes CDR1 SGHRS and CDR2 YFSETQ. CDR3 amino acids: CASNPGPTGVYEQYF.

CDR3 sequence reads: CASSLGTSGTTGEQFF. The chain combines TRBV7-6 with TRBJ2-1; without DNA, the TCRdb call of TRBD2 cannot be checked. This CDR3 has 16 amino acids. Germline CDR1 reads SGHVS; CDR2 reads FNYEAQ.

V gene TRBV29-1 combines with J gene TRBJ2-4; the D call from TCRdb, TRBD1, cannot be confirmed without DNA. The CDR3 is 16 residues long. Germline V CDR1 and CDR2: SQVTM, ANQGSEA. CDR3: CSVLPGPPLTLNIQYF.